This T cell receptor (beta chain) was obtained from a study of blood T cell repertoires in COVID-19. The overall study: The cDNA or gDNA used as material had been derived from T cells, B-cell-depleted T cells, or PBMCs.

TCRdb's table, derived via immunoSEQ multiplex PCR, lists solely in-frame clones and lacks some. Of about 88,000 clones listed, approximately 89% were seen once; the top ten hold approximately 5.5%. The CDR3 covers 17 residues. Germline CDR1 MNHEY, CDR2 SMNVEV (reference sequence). J lost 0 bases, V lost 5 bases, and 11 bases had no gene match. The sequence came from a woman over 75 with active COVID-19. The sample consisted of peripheral blood. This sequence joins TRBV27 and TRBJ2-7; TRBD2 agrees at 9 bases. The DNA of the CDR3 is TGTGCCAGCAGTCCCCGGTTTAGCGGGAGTCACTCCTACGAGCAGTACTTC. Translation: CASSPRFSGSHSYEQYF.